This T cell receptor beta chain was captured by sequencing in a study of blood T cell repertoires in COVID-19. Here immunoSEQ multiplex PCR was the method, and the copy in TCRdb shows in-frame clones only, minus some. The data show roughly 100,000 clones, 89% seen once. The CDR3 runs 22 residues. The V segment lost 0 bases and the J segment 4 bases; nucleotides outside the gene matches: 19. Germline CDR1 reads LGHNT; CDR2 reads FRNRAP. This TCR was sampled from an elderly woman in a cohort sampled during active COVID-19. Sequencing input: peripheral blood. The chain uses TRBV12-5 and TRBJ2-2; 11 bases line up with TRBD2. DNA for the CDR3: TGTGCTAGTGGTTTGGTACCTCAGAGGGGGGCTAGCGGGAGGCTGTTCACCGGGGAGCTGTTTTTT. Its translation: CASGLVPQRGASGRLFTGELFF.